This T cell receptor beta chain was sequenced during a study of cytomegalovirus exposure and HLA in healthy donors (dated by TCRdb to between 2016 and 2019). For the wider study: An earlier analysis of several hundred of the donors reported around 280 Gb of sequence data and approximately 120 million unique TCR beta sequences obtained from roughly 170 million T cells. Approximately 300 gigabases of sequencing data and around 90 million unique TCR sequences made up an early release that covered approximately 650 HLA-typed donors. The genetic ancestry cluster associated with self-reported Caucasian donors included over 65% of the 300 to 450 genotyped donors. The study aimed to test whether cataloging public T cell receptors could reveal signatures of past pathogen exposure. The T cell repertoires of roughly 660 subjects were profiled by immunosequencing and related to cytomegalovirus serostatus. A separate validation cohort of more than 100 different subjects was used in addition to the approximately 670-subject first cohort. To predict cytomegalovirus infection status, the study combined high-throughput TCR immunosequencing, statistical association of individual TCRs with disease status, and machine learning. A later analysis re-analyzed previously published TCR beta repertoires from 666 donors and added high-resolution HLA genotyping to study TCR occurrence patterns. The later analysis used no new phenotypic data to find candidate immune exposures, relying instead on TCR beta sequences and their occurrence across donors. In an earlier analysis of a few hundred of the donors, high-throughput TCR beta sequencing was used to judge whether each TCR beta V gene segment behaved as functional or pseudogenic. Donor age, sex, ethnicity and CMV serostatus were collected together with the repertoire data. In a later genetic analysis, genome-wide SNP genotypes for about 65% of the roughly 700 donors were used, and that subset was treated as a discovery cohort. Every repertoire in the discovery cohort had been generated on one and the same sequencing platform. Both class I and class II loci were covered by HLA typing, at four-digit resolution. The number of donors typed differed by locus, with about 629-630 for A, B, C, DRB1 and DQB1, 522 for DQA1, 600 to 610 for DPA1, and under 490 for DPB1. About five DR-DQ haplotypes were treated as single units for association and clustering because of strong linkage in the cohort. Among around 400 genotyped donors of the cohort, an average of 235,054 unique TCR beta nucleotide sequences were sequenced per donor, roughly 20% of them non-productive.

Concerning this clone: Its antigen specificity is not known. Base quality data are lacking; no much larger clone is found one base away.

The cohort consisted of some 730 healthy bone marrow donors. Cohort members were all nominally healthy when sampled, although unrecorded immune exposures were likely present. The donor tested CMV seropositive, placing the donor among the approximately 290 seropositive members of the cohort. A peripheral blood sample was collected from each donor, and TCR beta sequencing was performed on peripheral blood mononuclear cells. Genomic DNA was extracted from the blood cell samples with the Qiagen DNeasy Blood Extraction Kit. The full study reports these points: An earlier analysis of approximately 590 of the donors showed that most TCR beta V segments appeared in productive rearrangements either about 90% or about 30% of the time, which broadly matched IMGT annotations. Most TCR sequences were seen in very few donors, while some public TCRs were found in many individuals. For the cohort, immune exposure information was limited to CMV serostatus. A cluster of highly shared sequence variants was judged likely to be a technical artifact of the sequencing pipeline. Linkage disequilibrium might explain the correlated functional status among segregating V segments, but an unknown experimental factor could not be ruled out. The 87-base-pair reads could not distinguish some IMGT-functional V segments, including TRBV6-2 and TRBV6-3, so those segments were excluded. Because counts were too low, under 20 rarely observed V segments, including chromosome 9 orphons, were left out of the earlier analysis of about 620 of the donors. According to a later analysis, parvovirus B19, influenza, CMV and Epstein-Barr virus appeared linked to several top co-occurrence clusters. A later analysis found that HLA-associated TCR beta chains were more clonally expanded and had lower generation probabilities than equally common non-associated chains. A further reported finding was that TCR beta sequences accurately predicted the HLA-A and HLA-B alleles for most subjects in the first cohort. Specific HLA alleles were associated with 15,000 to 20,000 TCR beta sequences at a false discovery rate of 0.05 in a later analysis. In a later genetic analysis, a missense DCLRE1C variant was associated with V-gene and J-gene trimming of TCR beta chains, and the association was replicated in an independent cohort. Three of the identified cytomegalovirus-associated TCR beta chains were confirmed in vitro to be specific for cytomegalovirus antigens. Compared with the approximately 600-donor mean, donors in an Asian-associated ancestry cluster had fewer N-insertions in productive TCRs, according to a later genetic analysis. Most CMV-associated TCR beta chains appeared to be HLA-restricted in a later analysis, and the HLA associations seemed to be driven largely by CMV exposure. The authors suggested that the approach could potentially be generalized to other disease states and immunological phenotypes. In both the original and validation cohorts, the classifier was reported to diagnose cytomegalovirus status with high specificity and sensitivity. In a later analysis, TCR association rates were found to vary across HLA loci, with the most associated TCRs seen for DRB1 alleles and the fewest for HLA-C alleles. Only TCR beta chains were sequenced in this cohort, and the absence of alpha or paired-chain data limited detectable features. Roughly uniform sequencing depth across donors was assumed in presence/absence analyses, although this assumption may not hold. HLA typing was unavailable for some donors at each locus, so association tests used only the typed subset. Strong co-occurrence of HLA alleles, especially DR and DQ, made assigning TCR associations to individual alleles difficult. In the study, roughly 160 TCR beta chains were listed as associated with cytomegalovirus.

Libraries came from the immunoSEQ multiplex PCR assay. A mixture of 60 forward primers for TCR Vbeta segments and 13 reverse primers for TCR Jbeta segments was used in the multiplex PCR. The CDR3 region of rearranged TCR beta genes was amplified from genomic DNA with a multiplex PCR assay. The Illumina HiSeq System was used to sequence the amplified TCR beta libraries as 87-base-pair reads. The study's own analysis went as follows. A later analysis tallied roughly 80 million unique TCR beta chains across the 660 or so repertoires, and some 10 million of those chains were shared by two or more donors. To remove PCR and sequencing errors, raw reads were error-corrected and collapsed into unique sequences using a nearest-neighbor algorithm that merged closely related sequences. CDR3 sequences were aligned to IMGT reference sequences to assign V, D and J gene segments. Each retained sequence needed at least a six-nucleotide match to both a V gene segment and a J gene segment. A rearrangement was called productive if the CDR3 had no stop codons and remained in frame with V and J, and every other rearrangement was called non-productive. Following IMGT convention, CDR3 was defined as the stretch from the second conserved V-encoded cysteine to the conserved J-encoded phenylalanine. The earlier analysis of fewer than 700 of the donors excluded sequences that lacked an unambiguous match to a single V gene segment. In an earlier analysis of several hundred of the donors, V segments were called functional above 56.7% productive rearrangements and were called segregating when the between-donor standard deviation exceeded 5%. A statistical classification framework was developed to diagnose cytomegalovirus status using the catalog of TCR beta chain sequences. In a later analysis, V and J genes were assigned by comparing TCR nucleotide sequences against IMGT/GENE-DB human TR gene sequences. A later analysis assigned CDR3 sequences and most-parsimonious VDJ recombination scenarios with the TCRdist pipeline. In a later analysis, every TCR beta chain was defined by the combination of its CDR3 amino acid sequence and its V-gene family, and reads without a unique V-gene family were dropped. A later analysis removed 592 highly shared, low-generation-probability nucleotide sequences to deal with suspected cross-contamination and a sequencing artifact. In a later analysis, a clonal expansion index was calculated for each public chain from normalized within-repertoire ranks of inferred template counts. Generation probabilities in a later analysis came from a VDJ recombination model fitted to out-of-frame rearrangements, and those results were checked against IGoR. Hypergeometric tests were used in a later analysis to score TCR-TCR, TCR-HLA and TCR-CMV co-occurrence, with a repertoire-size bias correction applied to the TCR pairs. False discovery rates were estimated in a later analysis by permuting HLA or CMV assignments 20 times. A later analysis grouped co-occurring TCRs with DBSCAN, adding TCRdist sequence similarity when clustering within HLA-allele-positive subsets. Repertoires with fewer than 30,000 or more than 120,000 public chains were left out of co-occurrence clustering, as were a handful of repertoires with anomalous nucleotide sharing. Imported from immuneACCESS, the table was reduced by TCRdb to in-frame sequences with V and J called. These copies leave out some clones; in studies compared against another copy, an unresolved V gene accounts for under half, and the cause of the remainder is not known. Clonal size and the V and J genes are those of that table, whereas D and trimming came from the DNA. The sample table records 60,000 to 75,000 clones; around 82% of these occur just once. Clones ranked in the top ten supply roughly 8% of the sample.

Counted from cysteine to phenylalanine, this CDR3 has 12 amino acids. Of all the DNA, just the CDR3 is kept, 36 bases in frame from base 1. CDR1 and CDR2 were assigned from the germline V gene (reference sequence) as GTSNPN and SVGIG. V drops 0 bases and J drops 5 bases, leaving 7 bases in between. Sequenced input: PBMCs. This clonotype was obtained from a man aged 18 to 29 in good health and CMV-seropositive. Rearrangement joined TRBV30 to TRBJ2-5, and the D gene may be TRBD1, 5 bases matching. The CDR3 protein sequence reads: CAWSVQAETQYF. The sequenced DNA: TGTGCCTGGAGTGTACAGGCGGAGACCCAGTACTTC.